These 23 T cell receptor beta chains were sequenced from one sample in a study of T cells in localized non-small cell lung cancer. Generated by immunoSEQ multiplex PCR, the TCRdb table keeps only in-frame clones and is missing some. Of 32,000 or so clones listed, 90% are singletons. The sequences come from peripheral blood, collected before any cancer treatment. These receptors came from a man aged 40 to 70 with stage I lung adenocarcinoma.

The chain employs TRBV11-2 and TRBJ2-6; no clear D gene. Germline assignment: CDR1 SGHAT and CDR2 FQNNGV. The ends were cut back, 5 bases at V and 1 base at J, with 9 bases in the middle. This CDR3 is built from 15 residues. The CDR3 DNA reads TGTGCCAGCAGCCGTATAAATTCTGGGGCCAACGTCCTGACTTTC. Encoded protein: CASSRINSGANVLTF. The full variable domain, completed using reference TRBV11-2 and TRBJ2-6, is EAGVAQSPRYKIIEKRQSVAFWCNPISGHATLYWYQQILGQGPKLLIQFQNNGVVDDSQLPKDRFSAERLKGVDSTLKIQPAKLEDSAVYLCASSRINSGANVLTFGAGSRLTVL.

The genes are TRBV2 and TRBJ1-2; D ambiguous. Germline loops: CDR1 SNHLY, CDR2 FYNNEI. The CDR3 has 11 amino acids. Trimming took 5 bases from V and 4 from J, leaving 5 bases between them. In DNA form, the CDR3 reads TGTGCCAGCAGTCAGAGCTATGGCTACACCTTC. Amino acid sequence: CASSQSYGYTF.

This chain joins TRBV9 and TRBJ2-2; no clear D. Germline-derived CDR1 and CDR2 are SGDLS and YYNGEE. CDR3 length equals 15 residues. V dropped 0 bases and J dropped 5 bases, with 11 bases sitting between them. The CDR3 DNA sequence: TGTGCCAGCAGCGTAGCCGACATTGGAACCGGGGAGCTGTTTTTT. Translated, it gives CASSVADIGTGELFF.

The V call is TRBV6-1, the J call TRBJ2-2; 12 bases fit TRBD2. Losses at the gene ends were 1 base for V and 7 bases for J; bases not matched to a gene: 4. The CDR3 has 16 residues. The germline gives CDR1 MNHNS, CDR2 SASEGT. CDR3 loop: CASSEGTSGEFGELFF. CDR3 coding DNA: TGTGCCAGCAGTGAAGGGACTAGCGGGGAGTTCGGGGAGCTGTTTTTT.

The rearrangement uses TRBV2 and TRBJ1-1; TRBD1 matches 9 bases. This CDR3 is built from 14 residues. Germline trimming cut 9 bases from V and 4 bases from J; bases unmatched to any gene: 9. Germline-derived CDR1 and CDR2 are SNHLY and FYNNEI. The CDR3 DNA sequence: TGTGCCAGTAGGGGACAGGGATTTTTCACTGAAGCTTTCTTT. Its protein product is CASRGQGFFTEAFF.

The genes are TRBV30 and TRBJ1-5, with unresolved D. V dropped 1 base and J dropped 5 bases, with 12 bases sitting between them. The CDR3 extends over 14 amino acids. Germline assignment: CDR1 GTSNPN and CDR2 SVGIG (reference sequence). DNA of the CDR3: TGTGCCTGGAGTGCCGAAATTTCCTATCAGCCCCAGCATTTT. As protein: CAWSAEISYQPQHF. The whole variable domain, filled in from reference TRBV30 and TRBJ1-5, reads SQTIHQWPATLVQPVGSPLSLECTVEGTSNPNLYWYRQAAGRGLQLLFYSVGIGQISSEVPQNLSASRPQDRQFILSSKKLLLSDSGFYLCAWSAEISYQPQHFGDGTRLSIL.

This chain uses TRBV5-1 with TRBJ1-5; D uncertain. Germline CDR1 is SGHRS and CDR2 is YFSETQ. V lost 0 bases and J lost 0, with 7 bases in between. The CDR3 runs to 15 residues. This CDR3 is CASSLGSDSNQPQHF. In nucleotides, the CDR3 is TGCGCCAGCAGCTTGGGCTCAGATAGCAATCAGCCCCAGCATTTT. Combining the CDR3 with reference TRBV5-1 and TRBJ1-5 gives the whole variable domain KAGVTQTPRYLIKTRGQQVTLSCSPISGHRSVSWYQQTPGQGLQFLFEYFSETQRNKGNFPGRFSGRQFSNSRSEMNVSTLELGDSALYLCASSLGSDSNQPQHFGDGTRLSIL.

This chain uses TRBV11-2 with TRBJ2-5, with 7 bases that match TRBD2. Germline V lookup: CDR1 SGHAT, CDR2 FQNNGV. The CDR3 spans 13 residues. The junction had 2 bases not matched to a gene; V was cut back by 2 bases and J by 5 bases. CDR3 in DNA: TGTGCCAGCAGCTTATACGGGGGGGAGACCCAGTACTTC. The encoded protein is CASSLYGGETQYF. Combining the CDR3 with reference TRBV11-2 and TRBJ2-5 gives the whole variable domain EAGVAQSPRYKIIEKRQSVAFWCNPISGHATLYWYQQILGQGPKLLIQFQNNGVVDDSQLPKDRFSAERLKGVDSTLKIQPAKLEDSAVYLCASSLYGGETQYFGPGTRLLVL.

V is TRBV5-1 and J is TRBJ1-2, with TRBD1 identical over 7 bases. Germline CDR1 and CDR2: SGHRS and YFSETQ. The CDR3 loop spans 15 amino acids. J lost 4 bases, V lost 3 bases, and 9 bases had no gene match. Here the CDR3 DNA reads TGCGCCAGCAGCTCAAACGTGGGACAGTTCTATGGCTACACCTTC. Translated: CASSSNVGQFYGYTF.

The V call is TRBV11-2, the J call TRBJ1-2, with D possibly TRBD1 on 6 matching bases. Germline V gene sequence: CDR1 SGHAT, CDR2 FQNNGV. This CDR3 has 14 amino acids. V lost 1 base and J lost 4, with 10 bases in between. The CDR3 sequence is CASSLGGTSYGYTF. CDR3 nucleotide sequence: TGTGCCAGCAGCTTAGGCGGGACATCCTATGGCTACACCTTC.

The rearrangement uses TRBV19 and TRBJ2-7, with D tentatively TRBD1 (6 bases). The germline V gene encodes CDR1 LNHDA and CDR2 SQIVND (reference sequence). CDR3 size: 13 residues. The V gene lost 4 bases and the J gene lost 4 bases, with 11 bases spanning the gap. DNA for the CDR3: TGTGCCAGTAGTAAGGGGGATGGTTACGAGCAGTACTTC. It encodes CASSKGDGYEQYF.

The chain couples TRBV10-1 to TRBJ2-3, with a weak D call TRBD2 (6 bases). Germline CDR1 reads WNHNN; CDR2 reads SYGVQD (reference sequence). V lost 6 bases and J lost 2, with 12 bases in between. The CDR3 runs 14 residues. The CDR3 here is CASSVAVYTDTQYF. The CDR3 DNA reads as TGCGCCAGCAGCGTAGCGGTGTACACAGATACGCAGTATTTT.

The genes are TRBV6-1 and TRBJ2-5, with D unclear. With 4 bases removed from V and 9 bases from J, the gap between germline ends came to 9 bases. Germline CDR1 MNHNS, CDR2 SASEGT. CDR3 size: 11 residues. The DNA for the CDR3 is TGTGCCAGCAGTGTGGACGCCGCCCAGTACTTC. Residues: CASSVDAAQYF.

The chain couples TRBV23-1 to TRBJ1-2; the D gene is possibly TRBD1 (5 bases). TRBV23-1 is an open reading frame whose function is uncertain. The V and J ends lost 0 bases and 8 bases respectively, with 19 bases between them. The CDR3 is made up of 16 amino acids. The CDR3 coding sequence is TGCGCCAGCAGTCAATCGGTCGGCAGGGAGGTGGGAGGCTACACCTTC. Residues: CASSQSVGREVGGYTF.

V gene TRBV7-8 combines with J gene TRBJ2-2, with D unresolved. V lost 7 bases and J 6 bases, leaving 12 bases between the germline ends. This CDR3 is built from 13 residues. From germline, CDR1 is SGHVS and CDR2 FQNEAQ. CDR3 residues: CASTALVSGELFF. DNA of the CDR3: TGTGCCAGCACCGCTTTAGTCTCCGGGGAGCTGTTTTTT.

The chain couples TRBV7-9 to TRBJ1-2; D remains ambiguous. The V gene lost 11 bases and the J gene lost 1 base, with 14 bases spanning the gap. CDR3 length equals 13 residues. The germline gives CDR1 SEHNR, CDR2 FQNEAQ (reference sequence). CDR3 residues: CASGRLNNYGYTF. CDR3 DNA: TGTGCCTCCGGACGGCTAAATAACTATGGCTACACCTTC.

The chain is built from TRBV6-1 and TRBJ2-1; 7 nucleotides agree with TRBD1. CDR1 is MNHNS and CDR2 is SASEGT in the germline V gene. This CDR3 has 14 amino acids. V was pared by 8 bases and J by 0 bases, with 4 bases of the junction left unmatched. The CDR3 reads CASGAGGSYNEQFF. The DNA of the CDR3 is TGTGCCAGCGGGGCAGGGGGCTCCTACAATGAGCAGTTCTTC.

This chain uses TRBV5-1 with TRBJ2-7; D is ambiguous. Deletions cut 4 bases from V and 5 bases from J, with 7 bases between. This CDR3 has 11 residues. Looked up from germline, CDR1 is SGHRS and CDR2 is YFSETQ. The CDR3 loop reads CASSSQNEQYF. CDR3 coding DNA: TGCGCCAGCAGCAGCCAAAACGAGCAGTACTTC. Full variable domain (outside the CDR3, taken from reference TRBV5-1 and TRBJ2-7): KAGVTQTPRYLIKTRGQQVTLSCSPISGHRSVSWYQQTPGQGLQFLFEYFSETQRNKGNFPGRFSGRQFSNSRSEMNVSTLELGDSALYLCASSSQNEQYFGPGTRLTVT.

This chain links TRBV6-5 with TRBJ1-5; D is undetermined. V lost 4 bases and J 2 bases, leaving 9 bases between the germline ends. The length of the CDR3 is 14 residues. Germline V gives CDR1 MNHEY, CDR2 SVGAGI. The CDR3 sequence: CASSSAGGNQPQHF. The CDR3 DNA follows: TGTGCCAGCAGTTCGGCCGGTGGCAATCAGCCCCAGCATTTT.

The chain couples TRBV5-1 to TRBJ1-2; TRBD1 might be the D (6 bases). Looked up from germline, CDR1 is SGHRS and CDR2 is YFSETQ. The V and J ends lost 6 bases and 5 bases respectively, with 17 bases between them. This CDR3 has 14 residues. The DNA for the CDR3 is TGCGCCAGCACCTCGGGGACCCAGGGGTATGGCTACACCTTC. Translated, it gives CASTSGTQGYGYTF.

DNA of the CDR3: TGTGCCAGCAGCGGACCCCATTACGACCCAACTAATGAAAAACTGTTTTTT. Translating gives CASSGPHYDPTNEKLFF. This chain joins TRBV7-2 and TRBJ1-4; no clear D. Trimming pared 5 bases from V and 0 bases from J, leaving 16 bases between. Germline V lookup: CDR1 SGHTA, CDR2 FQGNSA. The CDR3 is 17 residues long.

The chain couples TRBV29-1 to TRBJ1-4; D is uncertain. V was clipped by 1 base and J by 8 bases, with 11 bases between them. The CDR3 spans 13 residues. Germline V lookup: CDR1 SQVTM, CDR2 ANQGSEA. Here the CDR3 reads CSVEGGGREKLFF. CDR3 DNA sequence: TGCAGCGTTGAAGGCGGAGGAAGGGAAAAACTGTTTTTT.

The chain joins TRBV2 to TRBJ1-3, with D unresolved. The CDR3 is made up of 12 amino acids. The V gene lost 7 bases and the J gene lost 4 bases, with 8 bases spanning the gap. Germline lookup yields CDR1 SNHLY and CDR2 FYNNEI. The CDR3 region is CASKAGGNTIYF. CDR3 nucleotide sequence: TGTGCCAGCAAGGCAGGAGGAAACACCATATATTTT.